The source of this T cell receptor (beta chain) is a study of shared clonotypes between healthy human individuals. Study outcomes and limitations: Rarefaction revealed incomplete sorted-subset sequencing despite large depth. Some clonotypes were shared by all four sorted-subset donors, while others were not shared. The non-shared ones had lower generation probabilities than the shared ones.

Comment on this clone: Antigen: not known.

The CDR3 is 15 amino acids. Germline V gene lookup returns CDR1 SGHTA and CDR2 FQGNSA. J lost 5 bases, V lost 2 bases, and 8 bases had no gene match. Repertoires were generated with immunoSEQ multiplex PCR, while TCRdb's copy carries only in-frame clones and drops some. Of about 2.3 million clones in the sample, 90% to 95% were seen once. CD45RA-negative memory and CD45RA+ naive subsets were split from the CD4+ cells. The V gene is TRBV7-2, the J gene TRBJ1-1; 7 bases map to TRBD1. The receptor was derived from a man younger than 30 in good health. Some clones in this sample may be carry-over from other donors' samples. The sequenced sample consisted of naive CD4+ T cells from PBMCs. Subset indicated: CD45RA+ positively selected. CDR3 protein: CASSLYGRGGTEAFF. In nucleotides, the CDR3 is TGTGCCAGCAGCTTATACGGCAGGGGGGGTACTGAAGCTTTCTTT.